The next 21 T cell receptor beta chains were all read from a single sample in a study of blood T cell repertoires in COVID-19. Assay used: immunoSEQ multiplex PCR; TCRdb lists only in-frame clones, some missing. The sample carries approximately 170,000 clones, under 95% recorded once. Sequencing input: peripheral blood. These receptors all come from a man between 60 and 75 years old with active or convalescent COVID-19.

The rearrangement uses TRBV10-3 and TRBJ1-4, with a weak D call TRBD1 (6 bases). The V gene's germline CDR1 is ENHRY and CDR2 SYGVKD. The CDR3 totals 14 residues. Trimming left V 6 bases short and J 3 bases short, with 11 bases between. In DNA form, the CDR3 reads TGTGCCATCAGACCAGGGGCGCCTAATGAAAAACTGTTTTTT. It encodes CAIRPGAPNEKLFF.

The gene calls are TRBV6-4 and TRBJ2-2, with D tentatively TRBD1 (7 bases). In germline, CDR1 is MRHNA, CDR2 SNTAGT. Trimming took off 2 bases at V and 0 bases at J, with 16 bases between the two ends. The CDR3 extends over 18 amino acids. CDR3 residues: CASSDPTSRGANTGELFF. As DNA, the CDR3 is TGTGCCAGCAGTGACCCCACTAGCAGGGGGGCGAACACCGGGGAGCTGTTTTTT.

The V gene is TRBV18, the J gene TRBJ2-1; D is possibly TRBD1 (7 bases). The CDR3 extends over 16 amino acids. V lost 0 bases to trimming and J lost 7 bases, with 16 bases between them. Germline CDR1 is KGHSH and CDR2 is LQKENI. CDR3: CASSPPGTSGGNEQFF. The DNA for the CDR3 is TGTGCCAGCTCACCACCAGGGACCTCAGGGGGGAATGAGCAGTTCTTC.

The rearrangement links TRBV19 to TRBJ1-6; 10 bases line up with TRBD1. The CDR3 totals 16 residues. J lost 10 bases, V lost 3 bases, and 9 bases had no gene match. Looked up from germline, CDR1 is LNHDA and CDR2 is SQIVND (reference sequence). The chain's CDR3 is CASSIAGTGEGSPLHF. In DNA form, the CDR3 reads TGTGCCAGTAGTATTGCCGGGACAGGGGAAGGATCACCCCTCCACTTT.

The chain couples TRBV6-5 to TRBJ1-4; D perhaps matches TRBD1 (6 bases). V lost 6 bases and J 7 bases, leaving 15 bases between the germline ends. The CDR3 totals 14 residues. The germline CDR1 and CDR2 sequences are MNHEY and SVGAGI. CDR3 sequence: CASRQGIAGEKLFF. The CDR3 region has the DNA TGTGCCAGCAGACAGGGAATCGCTGGTGAAAAACTGTTTTTT.

CDR3 coding DNA: TGTGCCAGCAGCAGGACTAGCGGGATGACAGATACGCAGTATTTT. Protein sequence: CASSRTSGMTDTQYF. V usage is TRBV5-4 and J usage is TRBJ2-3, with TRBD2 matching over 12 bases. The V gene end was trimmed by 4 bases and the J gene end by 3 bases; junction bases not matched to a gene: 3. The germline gives CDR1 SGHNT, CDR2 YYREEE (reference sequence). CDR3 length: 15 residues.

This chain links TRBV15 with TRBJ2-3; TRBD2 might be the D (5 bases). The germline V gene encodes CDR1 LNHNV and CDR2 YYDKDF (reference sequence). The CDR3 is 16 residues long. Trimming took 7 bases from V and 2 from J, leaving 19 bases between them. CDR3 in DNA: TGTGCCACCAAAAACTCCGCCGGGATACACACAGATACGCAGTATTTT. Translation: CATKNSAGIHTDTQYF.

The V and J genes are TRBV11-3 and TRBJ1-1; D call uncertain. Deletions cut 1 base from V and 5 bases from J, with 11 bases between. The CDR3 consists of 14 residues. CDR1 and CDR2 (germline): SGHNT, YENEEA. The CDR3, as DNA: TGTGCCAGCAGCTTAGGAATAGAGGGAACTGAAGCTTTCTTT. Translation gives CASSLGIEGTEAFF. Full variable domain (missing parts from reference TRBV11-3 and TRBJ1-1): EAGVVQSPRYKIIEKKQPVAFWCNPISGHNTLYWYLQNLGQGPELLIRYENEEAVDDSQLPKDRFSAERLKGVDSTLKIQPAELGDSAVYLCASSLGIEGTEAFFGQGTRLTVV.

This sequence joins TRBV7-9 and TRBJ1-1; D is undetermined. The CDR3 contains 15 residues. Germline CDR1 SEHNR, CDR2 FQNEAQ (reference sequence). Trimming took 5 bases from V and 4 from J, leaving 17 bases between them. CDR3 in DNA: TGTGCCAGCAGCCTGGCCTTGGCAGGTACCACTGAAGCTTTCTTT. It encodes CASSLALAGTTEAFF.

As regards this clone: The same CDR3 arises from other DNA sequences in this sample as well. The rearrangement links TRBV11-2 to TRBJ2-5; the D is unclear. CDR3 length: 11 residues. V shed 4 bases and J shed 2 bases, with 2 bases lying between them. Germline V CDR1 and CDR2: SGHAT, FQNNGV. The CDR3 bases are TGTGCCAGCAGCTCGCAAGAGACCCAGTACTTC. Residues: CASSSQETQYF.

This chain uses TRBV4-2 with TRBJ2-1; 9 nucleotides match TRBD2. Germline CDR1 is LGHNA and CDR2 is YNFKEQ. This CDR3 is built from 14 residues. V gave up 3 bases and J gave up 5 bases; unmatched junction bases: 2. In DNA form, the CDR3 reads TGTGCCAGCAGCCACCTAGCGGGGAACAATGAGCAGTTCTTC. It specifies CASSHLAGNNEQFF.

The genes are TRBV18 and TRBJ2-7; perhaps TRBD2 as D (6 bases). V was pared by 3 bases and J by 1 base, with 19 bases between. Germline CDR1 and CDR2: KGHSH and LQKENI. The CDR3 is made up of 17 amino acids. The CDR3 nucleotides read TGTGCCAGCTCACCGAATTCCCCGGGACTGGGATCCTACGAGCAGTACTTC. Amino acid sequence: CASSPNSPGLGSYEQYF.

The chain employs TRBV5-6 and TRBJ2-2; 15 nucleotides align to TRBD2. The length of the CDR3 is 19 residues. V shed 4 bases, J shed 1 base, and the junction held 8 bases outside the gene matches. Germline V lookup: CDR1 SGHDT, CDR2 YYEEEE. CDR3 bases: TGTGCCAGCAGCCCACCTGGGGGACTAGCGGGAGGGAACACCGGGGAGCTGTTTTTT. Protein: CASSPPGGLAGGNTGELFF.

CDR3 sequence reads: CASSPSIAGGSLGTDTQYF. The DNA for the CDR3 is TGTGCCAGCTCACCATCCATAGCGGGAGGGTCTTTGGGCACAGATACGCAGTATTTT. The rearrangement links TRBV18 to TRBJ2-3; 11 nucleotides align to TRBD2. The V gene end was trimmed by 2 bases and the J gene end by 1 base; junction bases not matched to a gene: 11. The CDR3 extends over 19 amino acids. Germline V lookup: CDR1 KGHSH, CDR2 LQKENI.

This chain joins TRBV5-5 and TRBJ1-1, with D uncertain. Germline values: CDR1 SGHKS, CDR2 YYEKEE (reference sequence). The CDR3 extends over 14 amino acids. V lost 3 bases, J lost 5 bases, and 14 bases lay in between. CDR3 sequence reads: CASSSRQERTEAFF. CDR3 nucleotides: TGTGCCAGCAGCTCCCGACAAGAAAGGACTGAAGCTTTCTTT.

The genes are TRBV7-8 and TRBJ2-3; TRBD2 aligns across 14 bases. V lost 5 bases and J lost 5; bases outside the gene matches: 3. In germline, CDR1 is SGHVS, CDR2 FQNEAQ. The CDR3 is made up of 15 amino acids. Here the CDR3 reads CASSGLAGGIDTQYF. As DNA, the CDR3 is TGTGCCAGCAGCGGACTAGCGGGAGGAATAGATACGCAGTATTTT.

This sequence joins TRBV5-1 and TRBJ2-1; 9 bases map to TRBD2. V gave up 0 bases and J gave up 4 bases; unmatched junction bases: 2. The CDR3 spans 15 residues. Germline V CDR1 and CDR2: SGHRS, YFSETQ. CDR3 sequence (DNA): TGCGCCAGCAGCTTGGATAGCGGGGGATACAATGAGCAGTTCTTC. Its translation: CASSLDSGGYNEQFF.

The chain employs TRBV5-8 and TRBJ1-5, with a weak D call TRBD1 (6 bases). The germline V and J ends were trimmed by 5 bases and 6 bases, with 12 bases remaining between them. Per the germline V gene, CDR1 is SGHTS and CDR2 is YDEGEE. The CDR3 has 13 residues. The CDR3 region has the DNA TGTGCCAGCAGGGGTACAGGGTTTCAGCCCCAGCATTTT. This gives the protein CASRGTGFQPQHF.

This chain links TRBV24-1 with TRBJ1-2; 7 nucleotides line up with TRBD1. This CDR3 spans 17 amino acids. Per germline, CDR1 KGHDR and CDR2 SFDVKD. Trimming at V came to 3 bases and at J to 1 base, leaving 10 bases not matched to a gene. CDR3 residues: CATSDRDSSYINYGYTF. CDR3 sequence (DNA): TGTGCCACCAGTGATAGGGACAGCTCTTATATTAACTATGGCTACACCTTC.

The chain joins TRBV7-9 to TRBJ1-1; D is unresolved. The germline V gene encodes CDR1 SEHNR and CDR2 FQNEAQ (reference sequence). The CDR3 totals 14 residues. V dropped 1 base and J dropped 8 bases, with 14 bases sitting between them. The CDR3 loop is CASSLVGGRSEAFF. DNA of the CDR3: TGTGCCAGCAGCTTAGTTGGAGGAAGATCCGAAGCTTTCTTT.

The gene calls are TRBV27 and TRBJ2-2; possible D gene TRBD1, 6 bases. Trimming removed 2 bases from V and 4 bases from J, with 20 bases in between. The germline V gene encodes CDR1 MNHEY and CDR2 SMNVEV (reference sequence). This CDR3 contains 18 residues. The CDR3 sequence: CASSLGPQGVRVTGELFF. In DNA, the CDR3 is TGTGCCAGCAGTTTAGGTCCACAGGGCGTACGGGTCACCGGGGAGCTGTTTTTT.